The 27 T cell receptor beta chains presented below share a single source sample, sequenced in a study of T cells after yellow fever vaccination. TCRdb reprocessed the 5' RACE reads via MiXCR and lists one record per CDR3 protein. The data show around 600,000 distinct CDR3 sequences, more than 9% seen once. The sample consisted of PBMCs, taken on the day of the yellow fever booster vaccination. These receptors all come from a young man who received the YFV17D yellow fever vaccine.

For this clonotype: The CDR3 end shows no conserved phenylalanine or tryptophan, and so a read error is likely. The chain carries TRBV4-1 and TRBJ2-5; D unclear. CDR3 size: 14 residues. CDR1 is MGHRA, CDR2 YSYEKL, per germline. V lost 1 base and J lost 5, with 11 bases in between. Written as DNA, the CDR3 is TGCGCCAGCAGCCAAGGTCAAGAGACGGAGACCCAGTACTCC. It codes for CASSQGQETETQYS.

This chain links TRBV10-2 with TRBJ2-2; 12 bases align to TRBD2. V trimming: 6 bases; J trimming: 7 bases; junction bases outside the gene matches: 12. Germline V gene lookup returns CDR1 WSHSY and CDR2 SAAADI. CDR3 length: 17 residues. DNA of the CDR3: TGCGCCAGCAGATTCCCTTCTAGCGGGAGGGCGGTCGGGGAGCTGTTTTTT. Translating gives CASRFPSSGRAVGELFF.

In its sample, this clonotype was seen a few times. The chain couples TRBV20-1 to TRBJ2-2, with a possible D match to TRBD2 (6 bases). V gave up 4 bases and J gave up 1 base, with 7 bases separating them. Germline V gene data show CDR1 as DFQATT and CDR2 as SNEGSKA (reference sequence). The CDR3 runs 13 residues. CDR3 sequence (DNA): TGCAGTGCTAATAGCGGGAACACCGGGGAGCTGTTTTTT. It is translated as CSANSGNTGELFF.

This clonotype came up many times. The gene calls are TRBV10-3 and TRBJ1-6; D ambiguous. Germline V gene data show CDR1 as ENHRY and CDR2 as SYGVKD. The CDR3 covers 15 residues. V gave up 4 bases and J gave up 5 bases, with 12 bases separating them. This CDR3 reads CAISAIGRNNSPLHF. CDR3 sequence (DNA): TGTGCCATCAGTGCGATAGGGCGAAATAATTCACCCCTCCACTTT.

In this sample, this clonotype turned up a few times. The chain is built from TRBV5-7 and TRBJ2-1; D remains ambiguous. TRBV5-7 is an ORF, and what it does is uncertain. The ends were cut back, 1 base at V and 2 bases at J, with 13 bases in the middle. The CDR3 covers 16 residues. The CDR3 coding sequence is TGTGCCAGCAGCTTGATGAGGACGATTGCCTACAATGAGCAGTTCTTC. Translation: CASSLMRTIAYNEQFF.

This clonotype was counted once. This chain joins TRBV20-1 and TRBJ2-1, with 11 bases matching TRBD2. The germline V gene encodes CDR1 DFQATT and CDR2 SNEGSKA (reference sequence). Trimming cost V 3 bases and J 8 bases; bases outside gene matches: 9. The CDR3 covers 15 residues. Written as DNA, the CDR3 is TGCAGTGCTAGGGCCACTAGCGGGAGCCCAGATGAGCAGTTCTTC. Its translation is CSARATSGSPDEQFF.

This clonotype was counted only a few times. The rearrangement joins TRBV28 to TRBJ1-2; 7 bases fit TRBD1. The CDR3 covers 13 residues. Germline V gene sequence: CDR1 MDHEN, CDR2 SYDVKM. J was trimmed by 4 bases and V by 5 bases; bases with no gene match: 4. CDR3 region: CASSPTGFYGYTF. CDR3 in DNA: TGTGCCAGCAGTCCGACAGGGTTCTATGGCTACACCTTC.

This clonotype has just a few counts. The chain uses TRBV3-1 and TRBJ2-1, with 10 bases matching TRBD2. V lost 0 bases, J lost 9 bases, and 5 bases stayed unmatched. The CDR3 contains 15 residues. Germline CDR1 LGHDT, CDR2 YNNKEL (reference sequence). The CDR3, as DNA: TGTGCCAGCAGCCAAGATTCTAGCGGGAGCGGTGAGCAGTTCTTC. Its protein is CASSQDSSGSGEQFF.

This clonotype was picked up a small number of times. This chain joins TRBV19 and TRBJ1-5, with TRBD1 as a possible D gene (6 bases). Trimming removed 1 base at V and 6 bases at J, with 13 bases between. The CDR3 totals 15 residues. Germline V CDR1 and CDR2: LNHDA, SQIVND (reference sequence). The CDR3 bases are TGTGCCAGTAGTATAGGGTCAGGGGCATCTCAGCCCCAGCATTTT. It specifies CASSIGSGASQPQHF.

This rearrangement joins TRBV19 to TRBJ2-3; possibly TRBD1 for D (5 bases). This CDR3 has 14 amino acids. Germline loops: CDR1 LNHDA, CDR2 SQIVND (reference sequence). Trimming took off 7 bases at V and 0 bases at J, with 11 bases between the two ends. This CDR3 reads CASTVTGSTDTQYF. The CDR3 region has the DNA TGTGCCAGTACGGTAACAGGTAGCACAGATACGCAGTATTTT.

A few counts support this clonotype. CDR3: CASSLAPPGLASYNEQFF. CDR3 sequence (DNA): TGTGCCAGCAGCTTAGCCCCCCCGGGACTAGCCTCCTACAATGAGCAGTTCTTC. The chain couples TRBV7-2 to TRBJ2-1; the match to TRBD2 covers 9 bases. Germline V gene lookup returns CDR1 SGHTA and CDR2 FQGNSA. This CDR3 spans 18 amino acids. Trimming took 0 bases from V and 0 from J; bases not matched to a gene: 6.

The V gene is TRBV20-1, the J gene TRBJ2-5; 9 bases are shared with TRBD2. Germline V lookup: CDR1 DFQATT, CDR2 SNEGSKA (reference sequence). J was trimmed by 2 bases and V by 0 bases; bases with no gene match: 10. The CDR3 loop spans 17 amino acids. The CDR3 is CSARDPRGTSGQETQYF. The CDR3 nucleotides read TGCAGTGCTAGAGATCCAAGGGGAACTAGCGGGCAAGAGACCCAGTACTTC.

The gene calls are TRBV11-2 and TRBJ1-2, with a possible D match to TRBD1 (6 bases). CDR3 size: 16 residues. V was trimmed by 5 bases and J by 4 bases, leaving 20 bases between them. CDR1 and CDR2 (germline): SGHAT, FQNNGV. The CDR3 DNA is TGTGCCAGCAGCCACCTTAGCGGACAGAGACCCTATGGCTACACCTTC. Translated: CASSHLSGQRPYGYTF.

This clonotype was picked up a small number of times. CDR3 loop: CASSNNSTDTQYF. As DNA, the CDR3 is TGTGCCAGCAGCAATAACAGCACAGATACGCAGTATTTT. The rearrangement uses TRBV21-1 and TRBJ2-3. TRBV21-1 is a listed pseudogene. This CDR3 has 13 residues.

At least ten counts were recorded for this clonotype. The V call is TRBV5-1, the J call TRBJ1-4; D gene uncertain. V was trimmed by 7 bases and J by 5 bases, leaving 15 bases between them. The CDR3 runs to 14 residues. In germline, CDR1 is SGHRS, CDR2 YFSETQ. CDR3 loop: CASATDVGNEKLFF. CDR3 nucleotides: TGCGCCAGCGCCACGGACGTCGGAAATGAAAAACTGTTTTTT.

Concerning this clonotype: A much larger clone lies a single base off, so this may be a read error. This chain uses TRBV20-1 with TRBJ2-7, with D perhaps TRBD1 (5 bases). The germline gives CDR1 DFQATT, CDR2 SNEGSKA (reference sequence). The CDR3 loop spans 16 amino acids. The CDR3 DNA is TGCTGTGCTAGAGACAGCGACTCAGGGTACCGCTACGAGCAGTACTTC. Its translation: CCARDSDSGYRYEQYF.

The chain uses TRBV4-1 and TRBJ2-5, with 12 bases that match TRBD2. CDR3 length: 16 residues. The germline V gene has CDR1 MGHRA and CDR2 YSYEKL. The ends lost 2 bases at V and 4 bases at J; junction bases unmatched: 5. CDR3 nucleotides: TGCGCCAGCAGCCAACGACTAGCGGGAGACGTAGAGACCCAGTACTTC. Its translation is CASSQRLAGDVETQYF.

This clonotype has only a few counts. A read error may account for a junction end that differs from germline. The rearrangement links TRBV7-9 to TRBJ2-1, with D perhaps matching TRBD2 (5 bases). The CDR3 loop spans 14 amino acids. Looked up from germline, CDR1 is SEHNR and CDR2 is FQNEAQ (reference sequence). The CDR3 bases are TGTGCCAGCAGATTAGGGCGACTACCTGGTGGGCAGTTCTTC. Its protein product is CASRLGRLPGGQFF.

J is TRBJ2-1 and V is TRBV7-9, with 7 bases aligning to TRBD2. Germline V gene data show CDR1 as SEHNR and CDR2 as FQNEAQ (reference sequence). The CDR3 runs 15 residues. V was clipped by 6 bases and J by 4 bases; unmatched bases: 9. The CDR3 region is CASSLRLASYNEQFF. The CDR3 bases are TGTGCCAGCAGTCTCCGACTAGCTTCGTACAATGAGCAGTTCTTC. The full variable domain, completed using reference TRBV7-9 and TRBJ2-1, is DTGVSQNPRHKITKRGQNVTFRCDPISEHNRLYWYRQTLGQGPEFLTYFQNEAQLEKSRLLSDRFSAERPKGSFSTLEIQRTEQGDSAMYLCASSLRLASYNEQFFGPGTRLTVL.

In DNA, the CDR3 is TGCAGTGCTAGAGTCGGAGTAGCGGGAAGGAATGAGCAGTTCTTC. Amino acids: CSARVGVAGRNEQFF. This chain connects TRBV20-1 to TRBJ2-1; 8 bases are shared with TRBD2. V was pared by 1 base and J by 7 bases, with 9 bases of the junction left unmatched. Per germline, CDR1 DFQATT and CDR2 SNEGSKA (reference sequence). The CDR3 sequence is 15 residues long.

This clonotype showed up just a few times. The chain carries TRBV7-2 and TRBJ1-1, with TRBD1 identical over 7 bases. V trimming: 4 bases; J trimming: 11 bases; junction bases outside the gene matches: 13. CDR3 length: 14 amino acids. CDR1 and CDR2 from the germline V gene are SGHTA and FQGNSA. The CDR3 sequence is CASSSGGGSTRAFF. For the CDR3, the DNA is TGTGCCAGCAGCTCAGGGGGGGGCTCGACCCGGGCTTTCTTT. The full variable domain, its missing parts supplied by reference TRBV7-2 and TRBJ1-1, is GAGVSQSPSNKVTEKGKDVELRCDPISGHTALYWYRQSLGQGLEFLIYFQGNSAPDKSGLPSDRFSAERTGGSVSTLTIQRTQQEDSAVYLCASSSGGGSTRAFFGQGTRLTVV.

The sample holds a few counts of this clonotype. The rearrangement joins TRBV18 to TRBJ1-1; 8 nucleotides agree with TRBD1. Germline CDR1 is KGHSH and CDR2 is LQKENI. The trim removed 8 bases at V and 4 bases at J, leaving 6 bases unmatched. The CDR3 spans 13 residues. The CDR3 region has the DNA TGTGCCAGCACCCAGGGGGCGGTCACTGAAGCTTTCTTT. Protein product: CASTQGAVTEAFF.

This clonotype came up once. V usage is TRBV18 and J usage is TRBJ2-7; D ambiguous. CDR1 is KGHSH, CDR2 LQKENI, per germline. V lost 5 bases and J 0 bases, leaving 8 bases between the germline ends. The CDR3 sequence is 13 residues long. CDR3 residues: CASSEISSYEQYF. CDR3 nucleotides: TGTGCCAGCTCAGAGATCAGCTCCTACGAGCAGTACTTC.

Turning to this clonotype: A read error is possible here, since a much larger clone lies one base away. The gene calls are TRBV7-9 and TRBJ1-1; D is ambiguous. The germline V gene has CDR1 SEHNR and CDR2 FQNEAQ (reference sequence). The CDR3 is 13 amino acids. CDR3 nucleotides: TGTGCCAGAAGCTTAGTCCGAGGCGCTGAAGCTTTCTTT. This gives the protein CARSLVRGAEAFF.

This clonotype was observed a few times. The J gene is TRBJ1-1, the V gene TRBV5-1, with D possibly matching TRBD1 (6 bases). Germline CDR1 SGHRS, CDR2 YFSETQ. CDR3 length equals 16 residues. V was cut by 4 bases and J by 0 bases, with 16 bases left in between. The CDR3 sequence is CASSLRTASLNTEAFF. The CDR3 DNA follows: TGCGCCAGCAGCCTTCGGACAGCCTCTTTGAACACTGAAGCTTTCTTT.

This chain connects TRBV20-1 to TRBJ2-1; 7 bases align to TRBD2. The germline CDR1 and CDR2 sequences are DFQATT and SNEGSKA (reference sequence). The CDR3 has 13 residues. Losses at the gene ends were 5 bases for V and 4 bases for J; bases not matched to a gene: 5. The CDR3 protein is CSALAEDYNEQFF. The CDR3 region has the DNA TGCAGTGCTCTAGCGGAAGATTACAATGAGCAGTTCTTC.

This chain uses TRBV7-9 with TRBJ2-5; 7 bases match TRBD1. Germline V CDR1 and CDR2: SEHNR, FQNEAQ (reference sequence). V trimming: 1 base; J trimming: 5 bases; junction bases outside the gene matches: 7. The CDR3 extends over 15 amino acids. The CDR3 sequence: CASSLGDRALETQYF. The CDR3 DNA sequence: TGTGCCAGCAGCTTAGGAGACAGGGCGTTGGAGACCCAGTACTTC.